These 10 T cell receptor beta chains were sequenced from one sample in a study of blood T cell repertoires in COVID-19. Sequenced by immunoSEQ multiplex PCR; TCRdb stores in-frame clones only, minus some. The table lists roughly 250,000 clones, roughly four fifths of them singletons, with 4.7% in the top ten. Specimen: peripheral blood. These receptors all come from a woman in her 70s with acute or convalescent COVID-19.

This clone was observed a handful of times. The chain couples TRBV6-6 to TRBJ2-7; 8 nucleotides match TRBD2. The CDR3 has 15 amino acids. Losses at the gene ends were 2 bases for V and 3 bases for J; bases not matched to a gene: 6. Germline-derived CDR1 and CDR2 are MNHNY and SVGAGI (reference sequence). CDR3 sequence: CASSYPGLAGYEQYF. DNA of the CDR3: TGTGCCAGCAGTTACCCCGGACTAGCCGGCTACGAGCAGTACTTC.

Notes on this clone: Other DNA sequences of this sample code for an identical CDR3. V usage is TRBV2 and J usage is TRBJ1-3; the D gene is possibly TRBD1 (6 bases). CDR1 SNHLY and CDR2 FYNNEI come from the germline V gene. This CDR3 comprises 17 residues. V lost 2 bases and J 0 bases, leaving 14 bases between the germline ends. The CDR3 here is CASSETGHLLSGNTIYF. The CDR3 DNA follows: TGTGCCAGCAGTGAAACGGGACACCTACTCTCTGGAAACACCATATATTTT. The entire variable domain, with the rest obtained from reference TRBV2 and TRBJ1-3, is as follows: EPEVTQTPSHQVTQMGQEVILRCVPISNHLYFYWYRQILGQKVEFLVSFYNNEISEKSEIFDDQFSVERPDGSNFTLKIRSTKLEDSAMYFCASSETGHLLSGNTIYFGEGSWLTVV.

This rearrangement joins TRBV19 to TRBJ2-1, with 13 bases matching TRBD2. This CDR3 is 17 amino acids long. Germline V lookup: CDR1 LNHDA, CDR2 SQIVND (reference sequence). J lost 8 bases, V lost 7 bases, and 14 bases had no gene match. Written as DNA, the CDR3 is TGTGCCAGTACCAAGGCTAGGACTAGCGGGGGCCGAGATGAGCAGTTCTTC. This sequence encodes CASTKARTSGGRDEQFF.

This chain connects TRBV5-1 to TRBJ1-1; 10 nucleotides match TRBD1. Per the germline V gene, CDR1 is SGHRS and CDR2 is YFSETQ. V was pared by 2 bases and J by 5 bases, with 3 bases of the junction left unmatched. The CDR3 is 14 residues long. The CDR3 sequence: CASSLDRGQTEAFF. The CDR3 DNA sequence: TGCGCCAGCAGCTTAGACAGGGGGCAAACTGAAGCTTTCTTT.

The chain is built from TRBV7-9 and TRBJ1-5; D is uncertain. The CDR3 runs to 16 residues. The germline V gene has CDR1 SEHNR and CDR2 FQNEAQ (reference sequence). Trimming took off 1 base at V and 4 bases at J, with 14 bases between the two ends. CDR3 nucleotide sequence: TGTGCCAGCAGCTTAGGGCCTGGCCTTTTAAATCAGCCCCAGCATTTT. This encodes CASSLGPGLLNQPQHF.

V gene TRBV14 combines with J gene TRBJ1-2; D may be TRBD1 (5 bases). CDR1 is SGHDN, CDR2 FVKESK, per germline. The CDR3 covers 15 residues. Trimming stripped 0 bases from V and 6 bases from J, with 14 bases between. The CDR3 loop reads CASSQDFAGINGYTF. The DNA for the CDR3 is TGTGCCAGCAGCCAAGATTTTGCAGGGATCAATGGCTACACCTTC.

CDR3 loop: CASSRTESYEKLFF. Written as DNA, the CDR3 is TGCGCCAGCAGCAGGACAGAATCTTATGAAAAACTGTTTTTT. This chain links TRBV5-1 with TRBJ1-4; tentative D call: TRBD1 (6 bases). This CDR3 has 14 amino acids. Germline V CDR1 and CDR2: SGHRS, YFSETQ. The V end was cut by 4 bases, the J end by 6 bases, with 13 bases between.

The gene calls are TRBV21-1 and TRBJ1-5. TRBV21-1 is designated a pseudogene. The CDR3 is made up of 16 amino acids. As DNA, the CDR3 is TGTGCCAGCAGCAAAGACACAAGGCGGGGCAATCAGCCCCAGCATTTT. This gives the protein CASSKDTRRGNQPQHF.

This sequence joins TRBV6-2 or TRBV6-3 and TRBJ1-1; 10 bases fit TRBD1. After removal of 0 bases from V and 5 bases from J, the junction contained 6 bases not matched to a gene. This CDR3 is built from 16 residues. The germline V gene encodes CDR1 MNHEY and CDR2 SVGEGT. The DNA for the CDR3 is TGTGCCAGCAGTTACTCGGCCGGGACAGGGGTTACTGAAGCTTTCTTT. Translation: CASSYSAGTGVTEAFF.

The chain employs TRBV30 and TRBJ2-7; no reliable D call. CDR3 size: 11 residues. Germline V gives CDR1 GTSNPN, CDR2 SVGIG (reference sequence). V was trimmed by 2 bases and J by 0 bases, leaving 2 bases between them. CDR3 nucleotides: TGTGCCTGGAGTCTCTCCTACGAGCAGTACTTC. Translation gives CAWSLSYEQYF.